The 10 T cell receptor beta chains below come from one sample, sequenced in a study of shared clonotypes between healthy human individuals. TCRdb's table, derived via immunoSEQ multiplex PCR, lists solely in-frame clones and lacks some. The repertoire consists of approximately 2,300,000 clones, with around 93% occurring once and the leading ten covering 0.3% to 0.4%. Specimen: naive CD4+ T cells from PBMCs. Subset specified: CD45RA+ positively selected. The origin of the receptors is a man younger than 35 in good health. Some clones in this sample may be carry-over from other donors' samples.

For this clone: Other DNA sequences in the sample encode the same CDR3. V is TRBV28 and J is TRBJ2-1; no clear D. Trimming cost V 1 base and J 0 bases, with 7 bases left between them. The CDR3 contains 15 residues. Germline assignment: CDR1 MDHEN and CDR2 SYDVKM. For the CDR3, the DNA is TGTGCCAGCAGTTTATTGGGTAGCTCCTACAATGAGCAGTTCTTC. As protein: CASSLLGSSYNEQFF.

The gene calls are TRBV5-4 and TRBJ2-7; TRBD2 agrees at 16 bases. The CDR3 is 16 residues long. Germline V gene lookup returns CDR1 SGHNT and CDR2 YYREEE (reference sequence). The trim removed 4 bases at V and 6 bases at J, leaving 7 bases unmatched. The CDR3: CASSPGLAGGAVEQYF. CDR3 DNA sequence: TGTGCCAGCAGCCCGGGACTAGCGGGAGGGGCGGTCGAGCAGTACTTC. The full variable domain, its missing parts supplied by reference TRBV5-4 and TRBJ2-7, is ETGVTQSPTHLIKTRGQQVTLRCSSQSGHNTVSWYQQALGQGPQFIFQYYREEENGRGNFPPRFSGLQFPNYSSELNVNALELDDSALYLCASSPGLAGGAVEQYFGPGTRLTVT.

Only a few counts were recorded for this clone. The V call is TRBV6-1, the J call TRBJ1-1; possible D gene TRBD1, 5 bases. V lost 2 bases and J lost 1, with 11 bases in between. This CDR3 comprises 15 residues. From germline, CDR1 is MNHNS and CDR2 SASEGT. The chain's CDR3 is CASSESGQGNTEAFF. The CDR3 nucleotides are TGTGCCAGCAGTGAAAGTGGGCAGGGGAACACTGAAGCTTTCTTT.

This rearrangement joins TRBV4-3 to TRBJ2-1, with TRBD2 matching over 12 bases. Germline trimming cut 4 bases from V and 10 bases from J; bases unmatched to any gene: 8. Germline assignment: CDR1 LGHNA and CDR2 YSLEER. The CDR3 is 15 residues long. CDR3 loop: CASSRDTSGGKEQFF. The CDR3 DNA reads TGCGCCAGCAGCCGCGATACTAGCGGGGGGAAAGAGCAGTTCTTC.

A remark on this clone: This specimen includes other DNA sequences encoding the same CDR3. The CDR3 DNA reads as TGTGCCAGCAGCTTAGACAGACACAATGAGCAGTTCTTC. Encoded protein: CASSLDRHNEQFF. The chain joins TRBV7-2 to TRBJ2-1; D remains ambiguous. This CDR3 has 13 residues. Germline V gene sequence: CDR1 SGHTA, CDR2 FQGNSA. Trimming shortened V by 1 base and J by 5 bases, and 6 bases separated the two germline ends.

The chain carries TRBV6-5 and TRBJ1-2; a weak D match, TRBD1 (5 bases). This CDR3 is built from 15 residues. CDR1 and CDR2 from the germline V gene are MNHEY and SVGAGI. V was clipped by 0 bases and J by 4 bases, with 12 bases between them. The CDR3 is CASSYSPGMSYGYTF. The DNA of the CDR3 is TGTGCCAGCAGTTACTCCCCAGGGATGAGCTATGGCTACACCTTC.

The rearrangement uses TRBV28 and TRBJ2-1; D is possibly TRBD1 (5 bases). Trimming left V 7 bases short and J 11 bases short, with 15 bases between. Germline V lookup: CDR1 MDHEN, CDR2 SYDVKM. The CDR3 covers 12 residues. CDR3 nucleotides: TGTGCCAGCACTCCCCTCAAGGGGAAGCAGTTCTTC. This gives the protein CASTPLKGKQFF.

CDR3 coding DNA: TGCAGCGTAGCAGGACTAGCATCTAGCACAGATACGCAGTATTTT. As protein: CSVAGLASSTDTQYF. The chain combines TRBV29-1 with TRBJ2-3, with 8 bases fitting TRBD2. The length of the CDR3 is 15 residues. Per germline, CDR1 SQVTM and CDR2 ANQGSEA. V gave up 6 bases and J gave up 0 bases; unmatched junction bases: 8.

V usage is TRBV7-3 and J usage is TRBJ2-7, with 8 bases matching TRBD2. After removal of 2 bases from V and 5 bases from J, the junction contained 2 bases not matched to a gene. From germline, CDR1 is SGHTA and CDR2 FQGTGA. This CDR3 comprises 13 residues. The chain's CDR3 is CASSLQREHEQYF. The CDR3 DNA is TGTGCCAGCAGCTTACAGCGGGAGCACGAGCAGTACTTC.

This clone was observed a handful of times. CDR3 region: CATSRRSGDTEAFF. CDR3 DNA: TGTGCCACCTCGAGAAGATCAGGGGACACTGAAGCTTTCTTT. The chain joins TRBV2 to TRBJ1-1; the D gene is possibly TRBD1 (6 bases). Germline CDR1 reads SNHLY; CDR2 reads FYNNEI. The V gene lost 10 bases and the J gene lost 3 bases, with 18 bases spanning the gap. This CDR3 is built from 14 residues.